This TCR beta chain was sequenced for a study of human T cells and chemical hapten exposure (dated by TCRdb to about 2021). Some background on the complete study: For sensitization, 2% DPC in acetone was applied to an approximately 2 cm by approximately 2 cm area of upper inner arm skin. Patients additionally received weekly therapeutic DPC doses to the scalp throughout the roughly 25-week study period. Patch testing was performed on the upper back with Finn chambers containing 0.01% DPC, and the patch tests were scored after 6 days according to International Contact Dermatitis Research Group standards. Alopecia areata with under or over 50% scalp involvement, alopecia totalis and alopecia universalis were represented in the patient cohort, which was mostly female. Libraries were pooled for sequencing, and per-sample TCR yields varied mainly because of small differences in library volumes within the pool. In alopecia patients, the study followed how the peripheral blood TCR repertoire changed in vivo over primary and secondary sensitization to diphenylcyclopropenone (DPC), a hapten. Blood samples were taken from patients before sensitization (week 0) and then at 2, 6 and about 24 weeks after DPC sensitization. Approximately 30 alopecia patients provided blood for TCR sequencing at one to four time points (pre-sensitization, 2, 6 and 24 weeks). The paper as a whole reports these results and caveats: Compared with pre-sensitization or healthy control sets, expanded TCRs formed significantly more large CDR3 similarity clusters, which is consistent with antigen-driven responses. Repeated subsampling changed both the strength of the expansion versus patch-test correlation and the threshold at which that correlation became significant. A positive correlation was found between the number of PT1 expanded TCRs and patch test score, with significance reached at thresholds 8, 16 and 32 but not 4. Because every patient had alopecia, a presumed autoimmune disease, the patients' immune response might differ from that of healthy individuals. DPC sensitization did not change how many TCRs were above 1 in 1000 frequency, and no evidence was found of alterations in global repertoire structure.

The time point label here, explained by the study, means: patch test 3, about 24 weeks after DPC sensitization. This sample's treatment or condition label indicates: therapeutic diphenylcyclopropenone sensitization with weekly scalp DPC. At each patch-test visit, blood was drawn before the patch test was applied. Patients were eligible if aged 18 to 70, diagnosed with alopecia and judged suitable for DPC therapy, and pregnant patients were excluded. Unfractionated whole blood was collected in Tempus Blood RNA tubes, and total RNA was extracted from that blood. The library was prepared using RACE. Sequencing was carried out with a NextSeq 500. During library preparation, unique molecular identifiers were attached to individual cDNA molecules so that TCRs could be counted quantitatively and reproducibly. Both TCR alpha and TCR beta chains were sequenced from each blood RNA sample. For the original study's pipeline: Samples had a median of about 90,000 TCRs, with a range from about 23,224 to 750,000. The Decombinator software suite was used to annotate V, J and CDR3 in the TCR reads. Every sample was subsampled to the same number of TCRs (28,000) for the PS versus PT1 abundance plots. Expanded TCRs were defined as absent before sensitization and observed at least eight times at the 2-week time point. In TCRdb, the public reads were trimmed at Q25 with fastp and aligned with MiXCR, with productive beta chains retained. Rows with one shared CDR3 protein collapse into an entry with the most common genes and DNA. The V and J calls and clone size are TCRdb's, not the authors'. The sample records 50,000 or so distinct CDR3 sequences, approximately 9.9% of which are singletons. The top ten hold roughly 17% of the sample.

Reading from cysteine to phenylalanine, the CDR3 counts 16 amino acids. The read is trimmed to its CDR3 DNA, 48 bases read in frame from base 1. Taken from the germline V gene, the CDR1 and CDR2 loops are SGHAT and FQNNGV. V and J lose 4 bases and 0 bases, and a span of 15 bases separates them. This clonotype came up a few times. Its antigen has not been determined. The input lacks base qualities; no much larger clone sits a single base away. The clonotype comes from a woman aged 40 to 55 with alopecia areata. Some clones in this sample may be carry-over from other donors' samples. This chain joins TRBV11-2 to TRBJ1-1, with the D gene not confidently named. The specimen was whole blood, collected in connection with sensitization to the hapten diphenylcyclopropenone (DPC). The DNA sequence reads TGTGCCAGCAGCTCGACATCGAGAAGAATGAACACTGAAGCTTTCTTT. It encodes CASSSTSRRMNTEAFF.